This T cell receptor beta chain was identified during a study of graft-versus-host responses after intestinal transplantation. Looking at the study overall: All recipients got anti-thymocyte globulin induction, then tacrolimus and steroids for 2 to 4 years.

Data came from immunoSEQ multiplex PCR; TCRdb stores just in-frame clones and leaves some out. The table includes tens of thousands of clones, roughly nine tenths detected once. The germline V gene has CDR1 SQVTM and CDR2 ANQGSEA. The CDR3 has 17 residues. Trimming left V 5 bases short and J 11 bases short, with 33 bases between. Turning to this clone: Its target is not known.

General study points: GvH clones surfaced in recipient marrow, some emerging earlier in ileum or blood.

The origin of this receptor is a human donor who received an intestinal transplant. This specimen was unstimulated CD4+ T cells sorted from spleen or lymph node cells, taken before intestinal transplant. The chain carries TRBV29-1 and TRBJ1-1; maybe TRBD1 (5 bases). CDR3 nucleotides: TGCAGCGTTACGGCCTATGACGGCCGAAGTAAACAAGGGGCGGCTTTCTTT. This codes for CSVTAYDGRSKQGAAFF.